The clone carrying this TCR beta chain was found many times. The antigen is unknown. The data were taken from a study of read filtering for tumor transcriptome and immune sequencing. Study as a whole: Revised staging placed eight or nine patients in R-ISS I, over 15 in II, more than five in III. Broader study findings: IR-seq captured clonotypes deeper and more reliably than RNA-seq. IR-seq and RNA-seq agreed better without single-read clonotypes. This fraction held mixed bone marrow immune cells after CD138-negative sorting.

The CDR3 is 15 residues long. The germline gives CDR1 MNHEY, CDR2 SMNVEV (reference sequence). J was trimmed by 10 bases and V by 6 bases; bases with no gene match: 11. Molecular barcoded adaptors covering alpha/delta and beta/gamma chains were used on approximately 400 ng RNA. TCRdb processed the reads anew with MiXCR; each CDR3 protein has one entry. This repertoire shows tens of thousands of distinct CDR3 sequences, roughly 15% found once; its top ten account for 25% to 30%. The chain couples TRBV27 to TRBJ2-1; 11 nucleotides agree with TRBD2. This receptor was taken from a donor aged 40 or over with multiple myeloma. What was sequenced was a population of CD138-negative cells sorted from bone marrow. The CDR3 here is CASRPSSGRLIEQFF. CDR3 nucleotide sequence: TGTGCCAGCAGGCCTTCTAGCGGGAGGCTTATCGAGCAGTTCTTC.